Listed below are T cell receptor beta chains from one sample, sequenced in a study of T-cell reconstitution after alpha-beta-depleted transplantation in children. TCRdb analysed the PCR reads with MiXCR anew, one entry per CDR3 protein. Of fewer than 500,000 distinct CDR3 sequences listed, 43% were seen once; the top ten hold 25% to 30%. The sequencing here drew on PBMCs, taken before TCRalphabeta/CD19-depleted stem cell transplant. These receptors were collected from a girl aged 2 to 10 with aplastic anemia, due to receive a stem cell transplant. Each CDR3 is given with its conserved first and last residue. The D gene is left open where the match is weak. The size of a clone is reported for some rows only, either as once, few or many, or as a class for expanded clones.

d_call	j_call	v_call	clone_size	cdr3_nt	cdr3_aa
-	TRBJ2-7	TRBV10-1	few	TGCGCCAGCAGCGCCCGGGCCGGCCGCTACGAGCAGTACTTC	CASSARAGRYEQYF
TRBD2	TRBJ2-1	TRBV7-2	-	TGTGCCAGCAGCTTAGGTAGCGGGGGCCGCGAGCAGTTCTTC	CASSLGSGGREQFF
-	TRBJ2-7	TRBV20-1	-	TGCAGTGGGGGTGGCGGCTCCTCCTACGAGCAGTACTTC	CSGGGGSSYEQYF
TRBD1	TRBJ1-2	TRBV6-1	many	TGTGCCAGCAGTGACTTACGGGACAGGGCTCATGGCTACACCTTC	CASSDLRDRAHGYTF
-	TRBJ2-7	TRBV12-3/TRBV12-4	many	TGTGCCAGCAGTTTGATCGGCTCCTACGAGCAGTACTTC	CASSLIGSYEQYF
-	TRBJ2-1	TRBV7-2	few	TGTGCCAGCAGCCTAGTAGCACTCTACAATGAGCAGTTCTTC	CASSLVALYNEQFF
-	TRBJ2-2	TRBV6-2/TRBV6-3	-	TGTGCCAGCAGTTACCCGGAATCCGGGGAGCTGTTTTTT	CASSYPESGELFF
-	TRBJ2-5	TRBV9	many	TGTGCCAGCAGCGTCCTGGGGCAAGAGACCCAGTACTTC	CASSVLGQETQYF
TRBD2	TRBJ2-2	TRBV11-2	-	TGTGCCAGCAGCCGTCCCGGGACTAGTCGCACCGGGGAGCTGTTTTTT	CASSRPGTSRTGELFF
-	TRBJ1-1	TRBV6-1	many	TGTGCCAGCACCGGTTTGGCGGGGCTATTCCCCTCGGACGCTTTCTTT	CASTGLAGLFPSDAFF
-	TRBJ2-3	TRBV7-9	few	TGTGCCAGCATCATCCTGGGGCCAGCTACGCAGTATTTT	CASIILGPATQYF
TRBD2	TRBJ2-5	TRBV9	few	TGTGCCAGCAGCGTAGGTGTCGGGCCACTAGCGGGGTACCAAGAGACCCAGTACTTC	CASSVGVGPLAGYQETQYF
TRBD2	TRBJ2-1	TRBV28	-	TGTGCCAGCAGTTTATACCGCGGGAGGGCTGGGGATGAGCAGTTCTTC	CASSLYRGRAGDEQFF
TRBD1	TRBJ2-1	TRBV12-3/TRBV12-4	few	TGTGCCAGCGACAGGGGGCTTCGAAATGAGCAGTTCTTC	CASDRGLRNEQFF
TRBD1	TRBJ2-5	TRBV6-5	-	TGTGCCAGCAGTTATAGGACAGGGAAAAGGGGAGAGACCCAGTACTTC	CASSYRTGKRGETQYF
-	TRBJ2-1	TRBV11-2	-	TGTGCCAGCAGCCCCCTGAATAGCGCCTACAATGAGCAGTTCTTC	CASSPLNSAYNEQFF
-	TRBJ1-5	TRBV20-1	-	TGCAGTGCTAGAAACCCGGGAGGGAGCAATCAGCCCCAGCATTTT	CSARNPGGSNQPQHF
-	TRBJ2-3	TRBV20-1	-	TGCAGTGCTAGAGATGCCCGCCTCACAGATACGCAGTATTTT	CSARDARLTDTQYF
TRBD1	TRBJ2-3	TRBV7-3	-	TGTGCCAGCAGCCGACAGGGACCCCCCACAGATACGCAGTATTTT	CASSRQGPPTDTQYF
TRBD2	TRBJ2-1	TRBV27	few	TGTGCCAGCAGTTTGGCTAGCGGGAGCCCCAATGAGCAGTTCTTC	CASSLASGSPNEQFF
-	TRBJ2-5	TRBV6-1	few	TGTGCCAGCGCGGTGGGGGGTAGCGAGACCCAGTACTTC	CASAVGGSETQYF
-	TRBJ2-3	TRBV12-3/TRBV12-4	-	TGTGCCAGCAGTTCCCGCTTTGAGACGGCTGGCACAGATACGCAGTATTTT	CASSSRFETAGTDTQYF
-	TRBJ2-7	TRBV20-1	-	TGCAGTGCTAGACGAACCTACAGGGAAATAGGCGAGCAGTACTTC	CSARRTYREIGEQYF
-	TRBJ1-5	TRBV12-3/TRBV12-4	many	TGTGCCAGCAGCCTTGGGACCGCTTCGCGGAATCAGCCCCAGCATTTT	CASSLGTASRNQPQHF
-	TRBJ1-1	TRBV5-1	-	TGCGCCAGCAGCTTGGCCGAGGGGATCACTGAAGCTTTCTTT	CASSLAEGITEAFF
-	TRBJ2-7	TRBV3-1	-	TGTGCCAGCAGCCCCGCTATCGATAAATCCTACGAGCAGTACTTC	CASSPAIDKSYEQYF
-	TRBJ1-6	TRBV7-9	many	TGTGCCAGCAGCTTAGATCTTGCAGGGACGGACAATTCACCCCTCCACTTT	CASSLDLAGTDNSPLHF